The clone carrying this TCR beta chain has only a few counts. The antigen is unknown. TCRdb keeps only in-frame clones here, not all; method: immunoSEQ multiplex PCR. The sample yields about 21,000 clones, 70% to 90% seen once. These data originate in a study of OX40 agonist ivuxolimab in advanced cancers. Whole-study context: Prior anti-PD-1, anti-PD-L1 or anti-CTLA-4 therapy was allowed; 40% had some. Points from the study as a whole: Antigen specificity of clonally expanded peripheral T cells was not established. Also present in some nonresponders was a low level of normalized T-cell clonal expansion.

Germline V gene sequence: CDR1 SNHLY, CDR2 FYNNEI. V lost 2 bases, J lost 2 bases, and 10 bases lay in between. CDR3 length equals 15 residues. The genes are TRBV2 and TRBJ2-1; D may be TRBD1 (5 bases). The material sequenced was CD4+ or CD8+ T cells sorted from blood, taken in a trial of the OX40 agonist ivuxolimab. The clonotype was recovered from an adult with an advanced solid tumor such as melanoma, head and neck, liver or kidney cancer. The CDR3 protein is CASSERQGAYNEQFF. In nucleotides, the CDR3 is TGTGCCAGCAGTGAACGGCAGGGTGCCTACAATGAGCAGTTCTTC. Combining the CDR3 with reference TRBV2 and TRBJ2-1 gives the whole variable domain EPEVTQTPSHQVTQMGQEVILRCVPISNHLYFYWYRQILGQKVEFLVSFYNNEISEKSEIFDDQFSVERPDGSNFTLKIRSTKLEDSAMYFCASSERQGAYNEQFFGPGTRLTVL.